The 12 T cell receptor beta chains reported below all come from one sample, sequenced in a study of blood T cell repertoires in COVID-19. Sequenced by immunoSEQ multiplex PCR; TCRdb stores in-frame clones only, minus some. The data show around 160,000 clones, around 80% seen once. Sequencing was carried out using PBMCs or T cells enriched from blood (not recorded which). The receptors shown here come from a woman in her sixties or seventies who had recovered from COVID-19.

This chain uses TRBV3-1 (or the pseudogene TRBV3-2) with TRBJ2-3, with 12 bases identical to TRBD2. With 2 bases clipped from V and 2 bases from J, the junction kept 11 bases outside the gene matches. Germline loops: CDR1 LGHDT, CDR2 YNNKEL (reference sequence). The CDR3 has 19 residues. CDR3 DNA sequence: TGTGCCAGCAGCCAACCGGGGAAACTAGCGGGAGGTTCCACAGATACGCAGTATTTT. Translating gives CASSQPGKLAGGSTDTQYF.

The chain joins TRBV5-1 to TRBJ1-1; D is possibly TRBD1 (5 bases). Germline-derived CDR1 and CDR2 are SGHRS and YFSETQ. Trimming removed 5 bases at V and 1 base at J, with 18 bases between. This CDR3 region has 16 residues. The CDR3 sequence: CASRLGPGQPNTEAFF. For the CDR3, the DNA is TGCGCCAGCAGACTTGGGCCAGGGCAGCCGAACACTGAAGCTTTCTTT.

The V call is TRBV28, the J call TRBJ1-1; 11 bases fit TRBD1. The CDR3 runs to 15 residues. The germline V gene encodes CDR1 MDHEN and CDR2 SYDVKM. V trimming: 3 bases; J trimming: 7 bases; junction bases outside the gene matches: 7. The CDR3, as DNA: TGTGCCAGCAGTTTGGGTCCCGGGACAGGGGGTGAAGCTTTCTTT. It yields the protein CASSLGPGTGGEAFF.

V and J are TRBV9 and TRBJ2-3; D unclear. The V end lost 0 bases, the J end lost 5 bases, and 13 bases lay between the germline ends. Germline V gene lookup returns CDR1 SGDLS and CDR2 YYNGEE. CDR3 length equals 15 residues. Written as DNA, the CDR3 is TGTGCCAGCAGCGTAGGGGCAGCTCCCGTAGATACGCAGTATTTT. This gives the protein CASSVGAAPVDTQYF.

The rearrangement links TRBV6-6 to TRBJ1-4; 9 bases agree with TRBD1. The CDR3 extends over 15 amino acids. Germline V CDR1 and CDR2: MNHNY, SVGAGI (reference sequence). The V segment lost 4 bases and the J segment 3 bases; nucleotides outside the gene matches: 3. The CDR3 region is CASSFRTGANEKLFF. The CDR3 DNA is TGTGCCAGCAGTTTCAGGACAGGGGCTAATGAAAAACTGTTTTTT.

The chain carries TRBV27 and TRBJ2-1, with 8 bases lining up with TRBD2. Germline assignment: CDR1 MNHEY and CDR2 SMNVEV (reference sequence). V lost 4 bases and J lost 0; bases outside the gene matches: 8. The CDR3 totals 17 residues. CDR3: CASSSRTSPSSYNEQFF. CDR3 nucleotides: TGTGCCAGCAGTTCAAGGACTAGCCCGAGCTCCTACAATGAGCAGTTCTTC.

This chain connects TRBV5-1 to TRBJ1-1; D unclear. V was clipped by 4 bases and J by 0 bases, with 7 bases between them. This CDR3 contains 13 residues. Germline V gene data show CDR1 as SGHRS and CDR2 as YFSETQ. This CDR3 is CASSPDMNTEAFF. The CDR3 DNA reads TGCGCCAGCAGCCCTGACATGAACACTGAAGCTTTCTTT.

V gene TRBV15 combines with J gene TRBJ2-3; D is perhaps TRBD2 (7 bases). The CDR3 runs 15 residues. Looked up from germline, CDR1 is LNHNV and CDR2 is YYDKDF (reference sequence). V was shortened by 0 bases and J by 7 bases, with 14 bases between the two germline ends. This chain's CDR3 is CATSRDRGGGNTQYF. The CDR3 region has the DNA TGTGCCACCAGCAGAGATAGGGGGGGCGGAAATACGCAGTATTTT.

V is TRBV18 and J is TRBJ1-2; possibly TRBD1 for D (6 bases). CDR3 length: 12 residues. V lost 3 bases and J 8 bases, leaving 10 bases between the germline ends. The germline V gene has CDR1 KGHSH and CDR2 LQKENI. The CDR3 DNA reads TGTGCCAGCTCACCGGGGGCGGTCGGCTACACCTTC. Its translation is CASSPGAVGYTF.

The rearrangement joins TRBV21-1 to TRBJ1-4. TRBV21-1 is designated a pseudogene. The CDR3 contains 15 residues. CDR3 amino acids: CASSNAEAVVEKLFF. The CDR3 DNA is TGTGCCAGCAGCAATGCGGAAGCCGTAGTCGAAAAACTGTTTTTT.

The chain links TRBV14 to TRBJ1-1; D call uncertain. With 4 bases removed from V and 0 bases from J, the gap between germline ends came to 12 bases. CDR3 size: 15 residues. Per germline, CDR1 SGHDN and CDR2 FVKESK. DNA of the CDR3: TGTGCCAGCAGCCCGCAGTGGGGAGTGAACACTGAAGCTTTCTTT. Protein: CASSPQWGVNTEAFF.

The J gene is TRBJ2-1, the V gene TRBV20-1, with D maybe TRBD2 (5 bases). The CDR3 runs to 11 residues. The ends were cut back, 8 bases at V and 7 bases at J, with 12 bases in the middle. Per germline, CDR1 DFQATT and CDR2 SNEGSKA (reference sequence). For the CDR3, the DNA is TGCAGTCCTCGGAGCGGAAATGAGCAGTTCTTC. Its translation: CSPRSGNEQFF.